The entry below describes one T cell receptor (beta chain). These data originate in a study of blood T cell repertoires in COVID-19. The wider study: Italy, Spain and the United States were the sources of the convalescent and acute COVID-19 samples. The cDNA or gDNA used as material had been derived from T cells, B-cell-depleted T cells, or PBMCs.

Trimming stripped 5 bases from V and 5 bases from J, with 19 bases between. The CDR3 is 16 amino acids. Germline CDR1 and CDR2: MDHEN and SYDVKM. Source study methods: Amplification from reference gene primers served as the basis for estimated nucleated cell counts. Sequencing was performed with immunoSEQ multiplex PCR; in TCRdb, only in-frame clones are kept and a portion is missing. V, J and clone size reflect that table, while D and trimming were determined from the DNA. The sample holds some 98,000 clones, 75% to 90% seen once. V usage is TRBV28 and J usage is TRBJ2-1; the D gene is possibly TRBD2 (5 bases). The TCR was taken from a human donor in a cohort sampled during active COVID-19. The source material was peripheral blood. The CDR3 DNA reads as TGTGCCAGCAGTAAGCCGGAGCTAGCCGTTCACAATGAGCAGTTCTTC. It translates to CASSKPELAVHNEQFF.